The clone carrying this T cell receptor (beta chain) has at least ten counts. Its matching antigen is unknown. The data are from a study of spatial heterogeneity in lung cancer. Study results and limitations: Expanded TCRs classified as ubiquitous or regional were counted, and these counts tracked ubiquitous and regional nonsynonymous mutations, respectively. Coverage of tumor T cells, by estimate, reached about 7.6% for alpha chains and approximately 12% for beta chains. Counts that tracked tumor mutation counts were those of expanded intratumoral alpha and beta TCRs.

V was clipped by 1 base and J by 6 bases, with 12 bases between them. The CDR3 runs to 15 residues. Germline CDR1 KGHSH, CDR2 LQKENI. Noted time point: sample taken at primary tumor resection. Untreated early-stage non-small cell lung cancer patients, 72 in total, were the donors. Each TCR cDNA molecule carried a unique molecular identifier. TCRdb ran MiXCR on the 5' RACE reads and lists one entry per CDR3 protein. The sample has around 9,900 distinct CDR3 sequences, roughly 6% seen once; the top ten hold about 24%. Sample: lung tumor tissue, taken at surgery. The origin of this receptor is a female donor with early-stage non-small cell lung cancer. The gene calls are TRBV18 and TRBJ1-4; D unclear. The CDR3 sequence: CASSPQGIVDEKLFF. The CDR3 coding sequence is TGTGCCAGCTCACCACAGGGAATAGTTGATGAAAAACTGTTTTTT.